This TCR beta chain was identified during a study of blood T cell repertoires in COVID-19. For the study at large: Italy, Spain and the United States were the sources of the convalescent and acute COVID-19 samples. From T cells, B-cell-depleted T cells, or PBMCs came the material, which was cDNA or gDNA.

Profiling relied on immunoSEQ multiplex PCR, and the TCRdb table lists in-frame clones only, not all of them. Of 300,000 to 450,000 clones listed, approximately 91% are singletons. Sequenced input: PBMCs or T cells enriched from blood (not recorded which). The sequence derives from a woman aged 25 to 39 who had been exposed to COVID-19.

CDR3 sequence (DNA): TGTGCCTGGAGTAAGGGGCAGGGCTACGAGCAGTACTTC. This translates into CAWSKGQGYEQYF. This chain connects TRBV30 to TRBJ2-7; perhaps TRBD1 as D (5 bases). Looked up from germline, CDR1 is GTSNPN and CDR2 is SVGIG (reference sequence). The CDR3 loop spans 13 amino acids. Between the trimmed V and J ends, which lost 2 bases and 3 bases, there was a span of 11 bases. Looking up the rest from reference TRBV30 and TRBJ2-7 gives the full variable domain: SQTIHQWPATLVQPVGSPLSLECTVEGTSNPNLYWYRQAAGRGLQLLFYSVGIGQISSEVPQNLSASRPQDRQFILSSKKLLLSDSGFYLCAWSKGQGYEQYFGPGTRLTVT.